The clone carrying this T cell receptor (beta chain) came up once. What it binds is unknown. This specimen comes from a study of T cell repertoires in cytomegalovirus infection. Across the whole study: CMV epitopes used comprised recently identified HLA-C-restricted ones and well-studied HLA-B-restricted ones. In public TCR beta signatures, there were indications of both CMV infection and matching HLA type. Findings of the study overall: CMV-specific TCR beta clonotypes restricted by HLA-C were the ones dominating the ex vivo response. Carriers of CMV and the relevant HLA type were discriminated by public TCR beta frequency.

The V gene end was trimmed by 4 bases and the J gene end by 9 bases; junction bases not matched to a gene: 11. CDR1 is DFQATT and CDR2 is SNEGSKA in the germline V gene (reference sequence). The CDR3 length is 14 residues. One entry per CDR3 protein, called by TCRdb with MiXCR from the reads. The table lists a few hundred thousand distinct CDR3 sequences, about 40% of them singletons. The TCR sequence derives from a human donor in good health (CMV status not recorded). Some clones in this sample may be carry-over from other donors' samples. This chain uses TRBV20-1 with TRBJ2-4; 8 bases are a match to TRBD2. Sequencing used cultured PBMCs, obtained from culture after CMV antigen stimulation. CDR3 coding DNA: TGCAGTGCTAAGGGAGAACGGGGGGGTAGCATTCAGTACTTC. This translates into CSAKGERGGSIQYF.